This T cell receptor (beta chain) was captured in a study of blood T cells in healthy people across ages. Regarding the study as a whole: Per million T cells, TCR beta diversity dropped roughly linearly as age increased. The study lacked donor CMV status, which possibly confounded expanded clonotype changes.

This clonotype was recorded a few times. Its antigen is currently unknown. With a J-beta primer mix and a sample-barcoded 5' primer, a second PCR ran roughly 6 to 12 cycles. Carrying 12 random nucleotides, a template-switch adaptor labeled each individual cDNA molecule. TCRdb re-derived calls from the 5' RACE reads in MiXCR, one entry per CDR3 protein. The data show 1.5 million to 2 million distinct CDR3 sequences, 28% seen once. Germline CDR1 reads SQVTM; CDR2 reads ANQGSEA. The V end was cut by 3 bases, the J end by 7 bases, with 18 bases between. CDR3 length: 14 amino acids. Isolated per sample were at least 6 million PBMCs.

The sequenced material came from blood. This rearrangement joins TRBV29-1 to TRBJ1-2, with D possibly TRBD1 on 5 matching bases. This sequence originates from a woman in her 30s in good health. The CDR3 loop reads CSVEGPPGIVGYTF. The CDR3 bases are TGCAGCGTTGAGGGGCCTCCTGGAATTGTTGGCTACACCTTC.